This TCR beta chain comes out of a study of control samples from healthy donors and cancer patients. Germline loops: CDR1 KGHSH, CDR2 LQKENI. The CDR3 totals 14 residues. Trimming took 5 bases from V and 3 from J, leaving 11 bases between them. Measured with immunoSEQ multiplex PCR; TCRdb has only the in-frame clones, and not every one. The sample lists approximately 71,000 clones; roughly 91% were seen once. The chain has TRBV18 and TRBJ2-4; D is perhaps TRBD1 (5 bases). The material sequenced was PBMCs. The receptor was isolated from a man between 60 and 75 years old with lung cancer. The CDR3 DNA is TGTGCCAGCTCAGTCCAGGGCGGCAAAAACATTCAGTACTTC. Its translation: CASSVQGGKNIQYF.